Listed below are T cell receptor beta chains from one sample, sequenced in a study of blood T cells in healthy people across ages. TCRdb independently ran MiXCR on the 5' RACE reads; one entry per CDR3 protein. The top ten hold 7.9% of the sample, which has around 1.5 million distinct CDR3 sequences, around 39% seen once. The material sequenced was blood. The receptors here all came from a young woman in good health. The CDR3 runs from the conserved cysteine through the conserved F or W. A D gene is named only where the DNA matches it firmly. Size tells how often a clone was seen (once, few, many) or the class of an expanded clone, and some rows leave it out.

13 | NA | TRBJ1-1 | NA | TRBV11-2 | CASSLDGGPEAFF | TGTGCCAGCAGCTTAGATGGGGGACCTGAAGCTTTCTTT
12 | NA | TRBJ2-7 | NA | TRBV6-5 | CATRGTSYEQYF | TGTGCCACACGGGGAACCTCCTACGAGCAGTACTTC
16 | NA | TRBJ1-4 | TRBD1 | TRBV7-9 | CASSLSRQGENEKLFF | TGTGCCAGCAGTCTTTCCAGACAGGGGGAAAATGAAAAACTGTTTTTT
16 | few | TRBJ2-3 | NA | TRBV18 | CASSPLGKGGTDTQYF | TGTGCCAGCTCACCATTAGGAAAAGGAGGCACAGATACGCAGTATTTT
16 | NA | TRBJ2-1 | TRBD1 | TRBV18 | CASSARQGTGYNEQFF | TGTGCCAGCTCAGCCAGACAGGGGACGGGCTACAATGAGCAGTTCTTC
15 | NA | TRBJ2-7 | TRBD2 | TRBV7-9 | CASSLAGGRGDEQYF | TGTGCCAGCAGCTTAGCGGGCGGGAGAGGAGACGAGCAGTACTTC
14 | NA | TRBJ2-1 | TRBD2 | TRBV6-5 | CAIGGGPRGYEQFF | TGTGCCATTGGCGGGGGGCCCCGAGGCTATGAGCAGTTCTTC
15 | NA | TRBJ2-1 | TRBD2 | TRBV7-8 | CASSVTSGDDNEQFF | TGTGCCAGCAGCGTGACTAGCGGGGACGACAATGAGCAGTTCTTC
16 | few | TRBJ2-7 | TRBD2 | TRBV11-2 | CASSLIAGGPTYEQYF | TGTGCCAGCAGCTTAATAGCGGGGGGACCGACCTACGAGCAGTACTTC
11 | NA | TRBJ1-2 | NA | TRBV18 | CASSPINSYTF | TGTGCCAGCTCACCGATAAACAGCTACACCTTC
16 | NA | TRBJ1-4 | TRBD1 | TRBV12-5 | CASGLVRQGEAEKLFF | TGTGCTAGTGGTTTGGTCAGACAGGGGGAGGCTGAAAAACTGTTTTTT
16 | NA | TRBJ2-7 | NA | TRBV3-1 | CASSQDGTGMRNEQYF | TGTGCCAGCAGCCAAGATGGTACGGGGATGAGGAACGAGCAGTACTTC
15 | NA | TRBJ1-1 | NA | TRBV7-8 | CASSLAPDRVTEAFF | TGTGCCAGCAGCTTAGCTCCGGACAGAGTAACTGAAGCTTTCTTT
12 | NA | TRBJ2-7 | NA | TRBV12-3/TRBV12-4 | CASSFQYYEQYF | TGTGCCAGCAGTTTCCAGTACTACGAGCAGTACTTC
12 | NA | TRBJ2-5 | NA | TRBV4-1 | CASSQKKETQCF | TGCGCCAGCAGCCAGAAGAAAGAGACCCAGTGCTTC
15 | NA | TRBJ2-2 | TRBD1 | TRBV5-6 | CASRPDRIATGELFF | TGTGCCAGCAGACCGGACAGGATCGCGACCGGGGAGCTGTTTTTT
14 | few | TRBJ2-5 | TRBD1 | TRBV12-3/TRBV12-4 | CASSKQGFEETQYF | TGTGCCAGCAGCAAACAGGGGTTCGAAGAGACCCAGTACTTC
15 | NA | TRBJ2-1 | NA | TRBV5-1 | CASSLADRGYNEQFF | TGCGCCAGCAGCTTGGCGGACAGAGGATACAATGAGCAGTTCTTC
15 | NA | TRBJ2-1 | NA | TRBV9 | CASSTSGVPYNEQFF | TGTGCCAGCAGCACTTCAGGGGTCCCCTACAATGAGCAGTTCTTC
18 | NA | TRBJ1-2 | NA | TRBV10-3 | CAISDPLGGPLSKHGYTF | TGTGCCATCAGTGATCCCCTGGGGGGACCGCTAAGTAAGCATGGCTACACCTTC
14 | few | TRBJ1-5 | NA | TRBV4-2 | CASSQGAENQPQHF | TGTGCCAGCAGCCAAGGGGCAGAAAATCAGCCCCAGCATTTT
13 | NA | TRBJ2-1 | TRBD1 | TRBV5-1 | CASSKGQPNEQFF | TGCGCCAGCAGCAAGGGACAGCCCAATGAGCAGTTCTTC
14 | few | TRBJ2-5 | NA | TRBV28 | CASKIQSDFETQYF | TGTGCCAGCAAGATACAGTCCGATTTTGAGACCCAGTACTTC
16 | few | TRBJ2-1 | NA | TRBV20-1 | CSADYLLDSIDNEQFF | TGCAGTGCTGATTACTTGTTGGACAGTATCGACAATGAGCAGTTCTTC
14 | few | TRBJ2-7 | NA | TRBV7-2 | CASSIPGGPYEQYF | TGTGCCAGCAGCATCCCCGGGGGCCCCTACGAGCAGTACTTC
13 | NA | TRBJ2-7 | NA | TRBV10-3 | CAIKGASAYEQYF | TGTGCCATCAAAGGGGCTAGCGCCTACGAGCAGTACTTC
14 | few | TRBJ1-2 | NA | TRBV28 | CASSLQGFFYGYTF | TGTGCCAGCAGTCTACAGGGCTTCTTCTATGGCTACACCTTC
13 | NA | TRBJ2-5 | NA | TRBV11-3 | CASSSGNRPTQYF | TGTGCCAGCAGCTCCGGAAACCGGCCGACCCAGTACTTC
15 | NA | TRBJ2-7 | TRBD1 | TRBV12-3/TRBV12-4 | CASSETGTGDHEQYF | TGTGCCAGCAGCGAAACCGGGACAGGGGACCACGAGCAGTACTTC
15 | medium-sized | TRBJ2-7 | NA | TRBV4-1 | CASSQVGDTTYEQYF | TGCGCCAGCAGCCAAGTCGGGGACACCACCTACGAGCAGTACTTC
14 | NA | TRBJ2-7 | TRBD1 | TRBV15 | CATSTGTEIYEQYF | TGTGCCACCAGCACCGGGACAGAAATCTACGAGCAGTACTTC
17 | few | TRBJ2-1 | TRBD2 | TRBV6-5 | CASSYSPRGSSYNEQFF | TGTGCCAGCAGTTACTCGCCGCGGGGGAGCTCCTACAATGAGCAGTTCTTC
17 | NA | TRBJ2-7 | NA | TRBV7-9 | CASSPTPTQSSYNEQYF | TGTGCCAGCAGCCCGACCCCGACCCAGAGCTCCTACAATGAGCAGTACTTC
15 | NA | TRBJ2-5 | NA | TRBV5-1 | CASSVGSGSQETQYF | TGCGCCAGCAGCGTGGGATCGGGGTCCCAAGAGACCCAGTACTTC
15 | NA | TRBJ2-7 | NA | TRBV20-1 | CSASGLGAGDNEQYF | TGCAGTGCTAGCGGCTTGGGGGCAGGGGACAACGAGCAGTACTTC
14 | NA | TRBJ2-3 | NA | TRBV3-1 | CASSQDGKRGTQYF | TGTGCCAGCAGCCAAGACGGAAAGCGAGGAACGCAGTATTTT
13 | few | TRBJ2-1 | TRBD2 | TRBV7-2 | CASRRAGVDEQFF | TGTGCCAGCAGGCGAGCGGGAGTAGATGAGCAGTTCTTC
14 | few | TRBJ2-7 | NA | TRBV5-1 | CASSVETVSYEQYF | TGCGCCAGCAGCGTGGAGACAGTCTCCTACGAGCAGTACTTC
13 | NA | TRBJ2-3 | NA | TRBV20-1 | CSARSEIRDTQYF | TGCAGTGCTAGATCGGAGATAAGGGATACGCAGTATTTT
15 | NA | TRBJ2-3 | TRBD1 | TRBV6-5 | CASTQTGGPTDTQYF | TGTGCCAGCACTCAGACAGGGGGCCCGACAGATACGCAGTATTTT
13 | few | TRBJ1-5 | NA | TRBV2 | CASSAGRNQPQHF | TGTGCCAGCAGTGCTGGGCGCAATCAGCCCCAGCATTTT
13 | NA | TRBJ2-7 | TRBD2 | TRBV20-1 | CSASGTSGYEQYF | TGCAGTGCTAGCGGGACTAGCGGGTACGAGCAGTACTTC
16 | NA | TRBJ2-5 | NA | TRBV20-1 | CSARDPGESFYNEQYF | TGCAGTGCTAGAGATCCGGGAGAGAGCTTCTACAATGAGCAGTACTTC
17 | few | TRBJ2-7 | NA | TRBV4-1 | CASSQEAGTLDSYEQYF | TGCGCCAGCAGCCAAGAAGCCGGGACCCTAGACTCCTACGAGCAGTACTTC
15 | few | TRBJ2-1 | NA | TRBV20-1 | CSARGSGAGYNEQFF | TGCAGTGCTAGAGGGTCGGGGGCCGGCTACAATGAGCAGTTCTTC
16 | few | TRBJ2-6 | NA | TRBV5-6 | CASQPFLASGANVLTF | TGTGCCAGCCAACCTTTTCTTGCCTCTGGGGCCAACGTCCTGACTTTC
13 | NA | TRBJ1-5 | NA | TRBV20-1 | CSARSEGGQPQHF | TGCAGTGCCCGCTCCGAGGGTGGTCAGCCCCAGCATTTT